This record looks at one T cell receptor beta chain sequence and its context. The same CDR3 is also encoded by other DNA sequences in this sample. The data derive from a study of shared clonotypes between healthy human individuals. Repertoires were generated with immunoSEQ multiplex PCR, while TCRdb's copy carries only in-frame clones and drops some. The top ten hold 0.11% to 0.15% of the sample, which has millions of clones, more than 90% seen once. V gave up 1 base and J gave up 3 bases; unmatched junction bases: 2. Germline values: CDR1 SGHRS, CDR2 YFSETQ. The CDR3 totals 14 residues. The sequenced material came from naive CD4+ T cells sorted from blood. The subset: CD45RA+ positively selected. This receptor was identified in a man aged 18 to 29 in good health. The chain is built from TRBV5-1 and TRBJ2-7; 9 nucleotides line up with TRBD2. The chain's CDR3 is CASSLTTSGYEQYF. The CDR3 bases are TGCGCCAGCAGCTTGACGACTAGCGGCTACGAGCAGTACTTC.